Reported below is one T cell receptor (beta chain). The antigen it recognizes is unknown. The junction departs from germline at one end; a sequencing error may be responsible. RNA was isolated from bulk, unsorted tissue, and RNA quality was assessed with a NanoDrop ND-1000 and an Agilent 2100. Normal lung samples were distant non-tumor tissue taken more than 3 cm from the tumor edge. Donors were newly diagnosed lung cancer patients admitted for thoracic surgery in China between August and November 2014, without prior chemotherapy. The study excluded patients who had received radiotherapy or chemotherapy before or who had another cancer at the same time. Pieces of surgical tissue measuring roughly 1-2.3 cm3 were kept in RNAlater solution and stored at -80 degrees C until use. The library was built by means of multiplex PCR. Sequencing was carried out with an Illumina HiSeq 2500. TCRbeta libraries were constructed through three rounds of nested PCR with primers (Table S4) according to protocols adapted from ARM-PCR. Before sequencing, PCR products in the 200-500 bp range were cut out of the gel and cleaned up using the QIAquick gel extraction kit. The study's processing was this. Reads were cleaned with Trimmomatic, merged with FLASH into complete CDR3 sequences, and assigned to V(D)J germline segments with MiTCR. Clonal diversity was computed as the inverse Simpson's index with VDJtools. Productive reads were defined as in-frame sequences without a premature stop codon. Clones were called with MiXCR by TCRdb after fastp trimmed the public reads at Q25, and only in-frame beta chains were retained. Every entry covers one CDR3 protein and lists the most common genes and DNA from its rows. The V and J calls were determined by TCRdb, not by the authors. A total of some 68,000 distinct CDR3 sequences appear in this sample, about 77% of them only once. 35% to 55% of the sample is taken by the ten largest.

This record belongs to a study of tumor and adjacent non-tumor tissue in lung cancer listed by TCRdb under 2018. About the investigation overall: By cancer type, the cohort comprised some twelve adenocarcinoma patients, 2 squamous cell carcinoma patients and 1 small cell lung cancer patient. The approximately 15 patients were aged about 30 to 80 years, included about 10 men and 5 women, and had TNM stage I to III disease. A total of approximately 130,000,000 productive TCRbeta reads were generated by sequencing, corresponding to an average of about 4.17 million reads per sample. Bulk TCRbeta repertoires were compared between lung tumor tissue and matched distant non-tumor lung tissue obtained from under 18 lung cancer patients. For each patient, one tumor sample and one normal lung sample were taken, giving 25 to 30 paired specimens that underwent TCRbeta CDR3 sequencing.

Including cysteine and phenylalanine, the CDR3 has 16 amino acids. Just the 48-base CDR3 DNA is kept, in frame starting at base 1. The germline V gene specifies SGHAT as CDR1 and FQNNGV as CDR2. What the work shows at the level of the full study, not this receptor alone: A significantly larger cumulative share of the repertoire was made up by the top 100 clones in normal lung than in tumor tissue. TCR diversity was significantly higher in younger patients, and higher tumor TCR diversity was associated with shorter overall and disease-free survival. Because peripheral blood was not sequenced, blood TCRbeta repertoires in the lung cancer patients of the study were not examined. The sequencing platform is not named in the methods, and unique molecular identifiers are not mentioned. TCR diversity (inverse Simpson) was significantly higher in tumor than in normal lung tissue (roughly 430 vs 170, P = 0.0075, Mann-Whitney U test). Only approximately 16 patients were included in the cohort, and the need for larger samples and more detailed clinical data was noted by the authors.

Recombination linked TRBV11-2 to TRBJ2-1; tentative D gene TRBD1, with 5 bases matching. The source material was distant non-tumor lung tissue. The sequence derives from a man in his 60s with non-small cell lung cancer. The DNA sequence is given as TGTGCCGGCAGCTTAAGGGGTGATAGCTCCTACAATGAGCAGTTCTTC. Its protein is CAGSLRGDSSYNEQFF.